This TCR beta chain was recorded in a study of tumour-infiltrating T cells in Burkitt lymphoma. Study at large: Productive clonality predicted overall and progression-free survival.

V lost 2 bases and J 7 bases, leaving 8 bases between the germline ends. The CDR3 spans 12 residues. Germline V gene sequence: CDR1 KGHSH, CDR2 LQKENI. Clones were read by immunoSEQ multiplex PCR, and TCRdb kept only the in-frame ones, dropping some. The sample includes 11,000 to 15,000 clones, around 30% of them seen just once. The clonotype comes from a human donor with diffuse large B-cell lymphoma. The sample taken for sequencing was tumor tissue. The chain couples TRBV18 to TRBJ1-2; D is uncertain. CDR3 loop: CASSPGEGGYTF. The CDR3 DNA follows: TGTGCCAGCTCACCAGGGGAGGGTGGCTACACCTTC.